This TCR beta chain was captured by sequencing in a study of blood T cell repertoires in COVID-19. Study as a whole: Acute and convalescent COVID-19 samples came from the United States, Italy and Spain. T cells, B-cell-depleted T cells, or PBMCs supplied cDNA or gDNA.

In the authors' workflow: Quantification of nucleated cells was approximated via reference gene primer amplification. TCRdb's copy holds only in-frame clones and misses some; the assay was immunoSEQ multiplex PCR. V and J calls plus clone size are reproduced from that table; the DNA served to infer D and trimming. Altogether 230,000 or so clones are present, around 83% being singletons, with the ten largest covering around 8.9%. Sample: peripheral blood. The clonotype was recovered from a middle-aged man with active or convalescent COVID-19.

CDR3 in amino acids: CATSDPGVDTQYF. The CDR3 DNA is TGTGCCACCAGTGACCCAGGGGTGGATACGCAGTATTTT. The rearrangement joins TRBV24-1 to TRBJ2-3, with D perhaps TRBD1 (6 bases). V lost 4 bases, J lost 6 bases, and 10 bases lay in between. Germline V gene data show CDR1 as KGHDR and CDR2 as SFDVKD. The CDR3 sequence is 13 residues long.